This TCR beta chain was profiled in a study of circulating tumor DNA in untreated peripheral T-cell lymphoma. Sequenced by immunoSEQ multiplex PCR; TCRdb stores in-frame clones only, minus some. The sample contains about 2,500 clones, approximately 78% of which appear only once. The tumor tissue sample was taken at baseline before any treatment. On this clone itself: Its specificity is unknown.

Study conclusions and caveats: In 75% to 85% of patients, tumor-specific clonotypes were identified.

Sequencing was carried out using tumor tissue. This clonotype was sampled from a human donor with peripheral T-cell lymphoma.

Written as DNA, the CDR3 is TGTGCCAGCAGCTCCGGGACTAGCGGGACCAATGAGCAGTTCTTC. Its protein product is CASSSGTSGTNEQFF. The V gene is TRBV11-3, the J gene TRBJ2-1; 13 bases are a match to TRBD2. The V gene's germline CDR1 is SGHNT and CDR2 YENEEA. The CDR3 extends over 15 amino acids. Trimming at V came to 4 bases and at J to 6 bases, leaving 3 bases not matched to a gene.